Detailed here is one TCR beta chain. The sample belongs to a study of patients and donors after allogeneic stem cell transplantation. V trimming: 5 bases; J trimming: 7 bases; junction bases outside the gene matches: 6. CDR1 MDHEN and CDR2 SYDVKM come from the germline V gene. This CDR3 is 14 amino acids long. A single record per CDR3 protein comes from TCRdb applying MiXCR to the RT-PCR reads. This sample has roughly 200,000 distinct CDR3 sequences, with around 40% found just once. Source material: blood, either unsorted or a sorted T cell fraction (not recorded which). The chain couples TRBV28 to TRBJ2-2, with 8 bases fitting TRBD1. The clonotype originates from a human donor who was either an allogeneic HSCT recipient or a stem cell or donor lymphocyte infusion donor (not recorded which). It is not recorded whose cells these are; they may come from a transplant donor. The CDR3: CASSTTGANGELFF. Written as DNA, the CDR3 is TGTGCCAGCAGTACGACAGGGGCCAACGGGGAGCTGTTTTTT.